This TCR beta chain was captured by sequencing in a study of shared clonotypes between healthy human individuals. General observations from the study: Only blood was sampled; tissue repertoires likely differ.

CDR1 and CDR2 (germline): LNHNV, YYDKDF (reference sequence). This CDR3 contains 16 residues. Between the trimmed V and J ends, which lost 1 base and 4 bases, there was a span of 16 bases. Note on this clone: No antigen is known for it. A much larger clone differs by one base, so this may be a read error.

Genomic DNA for unsorted samples was obtained from around 97 million PBMCs. When replicate PCRs were run on unsorted PBMC, they used approximately 300 ng DNA, some 30,000 T cell genomes. What was sequenced on ten immunoSEQ deep assay plates was unsorted PBMC DNA. The protocol was immunoSEQ multiplex PCR, while the TCRdb copy is restricted to in-frame clones and leaves out a portion. The sample yields 490,000 or so clones, roughly 78% seen once. This rearrangement joins TRBV15 to TRBJ2-5; no definite D call. This receptor was obtained from a woman aged 40-49 years in good health. Some clones in this sample may be carry-over from other donors' samples. The specimen sequenced was PBMCs. The CDR3 coding sequence is TGTGCCACCAGCAGAGCCCGATTACCTCGGAGAGAGACCCAGTACTTC. Protein product: CATSRARLPRRETQYF. Complete variable domain (other parts from reference TRBV15 and TRBJ2-5): DAMVIQNPRYQVTQFGKPVTLSCSQTLNHNVMYWYQQKSSQAPKLLFHYYDKDFNNEADTPDNFQSRRPNTSFCFLDIRSPGLGDTAMYLCATSRARLPRRETQYFGPGTRLLVL.